The 4 T cell receptor beta chains given below trace back to one sample, sequenced in a study of T cells expressing NK-cell markers. Reanalyzing the 5' RACE reads, TCRdb keeps one entry per CDR3 protein, without DNA. This sample contains 550,000 or so distinct CDR3 sequences. The specimen was blood T cells: a sorted CD56 or NKG2C T cell subset, CD4+ or CD8+ T cells, or bulk PBMC T cells (not recorded which). The source is a man in his late teens or twenties in good health.

The J gene is TRBJ2-1, the V gene TRBV4-2; TCRdb's D call of TRBD1 is untestable without DNA. The CDR3 covers 16 residues. From germline, CDR1 is LGHNA and CDR2 YNFKEQ. CDR3 sequence: CASSQVAGQGYNEQFF.

The V call is TRBV11-2, the J call TRBJ2-1; TCRdb returns TRBD1, unconfirmable since there is no DNA. The CDR3 extends over 16 amino acids. Germline CDR1 and CDR2: SGHAT and FQNNGV. CDR3 amino acids: CASSSFSGTTGNEQFF.

The chain recombines TRBV2 with TRBJ2-1; lacking DNA, the TRBD1 call made by TCRdb goes unchecked. Germline V gene sequence: CDR1 SNHLY, CDR2 FYNNEI. There are 14 residues in the CDR3. The chain's CDR3 is CASSDGTGTNEQFF. Full variable domain (missing parts from reference TRBV2 and TRBJ2-1): EPEVTQTPSHQVTQMGQEVILRCVPISNHLYFYWYRQILGQKVEFLVSFYNNEISEKSEIFDDQFSVERPDGSNFTLKIRSTKLEDSAMYFCASSDGTGTNEQFFGPGTRLTVL.

This chain uses TRBV15 with TRBJ1-2. There are 13 residues in the CDR3. From germline, CDR1 is LNHNV and CDR2 YYDKDF (reference sequence). The CDR3 region is CATSRTVSGGYTF.